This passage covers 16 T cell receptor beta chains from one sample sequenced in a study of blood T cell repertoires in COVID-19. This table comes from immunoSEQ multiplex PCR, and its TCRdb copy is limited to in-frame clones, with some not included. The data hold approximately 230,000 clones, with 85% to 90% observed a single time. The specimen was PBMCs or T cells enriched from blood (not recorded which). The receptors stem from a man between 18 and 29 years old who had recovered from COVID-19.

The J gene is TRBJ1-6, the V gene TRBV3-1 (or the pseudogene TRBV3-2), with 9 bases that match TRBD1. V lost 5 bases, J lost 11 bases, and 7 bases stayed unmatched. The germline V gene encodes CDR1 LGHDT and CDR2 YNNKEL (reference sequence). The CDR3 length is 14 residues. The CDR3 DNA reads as TGTGCCAGCAGCGTACAGGGGGCTGGTACACCCCTCCACTTT. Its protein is CASSVQGAGTPLHF.

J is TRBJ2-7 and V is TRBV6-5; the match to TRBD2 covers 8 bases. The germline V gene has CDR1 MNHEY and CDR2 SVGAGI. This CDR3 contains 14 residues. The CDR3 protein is CASSYRGRVAGTKV. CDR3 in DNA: TGTGCCAGCAGTTACCGGGGCAGGGTAGCGGGGACCAAGGTC.

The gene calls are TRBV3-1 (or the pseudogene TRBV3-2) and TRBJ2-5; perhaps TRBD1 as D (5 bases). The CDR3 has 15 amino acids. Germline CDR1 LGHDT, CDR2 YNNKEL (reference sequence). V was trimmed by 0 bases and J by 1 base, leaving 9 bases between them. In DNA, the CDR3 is TGTGCCAGCAGCCAAGATTGGCAGGGCCAAGAGACCCAGTACTTC. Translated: CASSQDWQGQETQYF.

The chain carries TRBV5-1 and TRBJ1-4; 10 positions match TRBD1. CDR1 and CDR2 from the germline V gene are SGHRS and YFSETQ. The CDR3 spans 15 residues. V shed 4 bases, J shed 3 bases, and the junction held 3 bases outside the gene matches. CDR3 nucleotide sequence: TGCGCCAGCAGCGGACAGGGGGTTTCTAATGAAAAACTGTTTTTT. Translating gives CASSGQGVSNEKLFF.

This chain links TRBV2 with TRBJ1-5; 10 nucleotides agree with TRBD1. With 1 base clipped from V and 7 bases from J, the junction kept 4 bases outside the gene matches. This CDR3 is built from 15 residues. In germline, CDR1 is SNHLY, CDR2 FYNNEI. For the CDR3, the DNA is TGTGCCAGCAGTGAAGGTGGACAGGGGGTCCAGCCCCAGCATTTT. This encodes CASSEGGQGVQPQHF.

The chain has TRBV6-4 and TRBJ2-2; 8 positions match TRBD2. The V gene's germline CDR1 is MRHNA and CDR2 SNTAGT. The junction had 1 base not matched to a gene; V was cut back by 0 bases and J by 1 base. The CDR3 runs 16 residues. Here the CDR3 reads CASSDSAGGNTGELFF. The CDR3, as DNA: TGTGCCAGCAGTGACTCGGCGGGGGGGAACACCGGGGAGCTGTTTTTT.

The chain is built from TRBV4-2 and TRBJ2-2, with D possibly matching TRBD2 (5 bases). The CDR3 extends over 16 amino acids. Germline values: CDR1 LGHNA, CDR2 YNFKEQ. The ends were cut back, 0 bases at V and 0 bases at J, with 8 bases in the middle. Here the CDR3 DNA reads TGTGCCAGCAGCCAAGACCGGGGAACGAACACCGGGGAGCTGTTTTTT. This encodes CASSQDRGTNTGELFF.

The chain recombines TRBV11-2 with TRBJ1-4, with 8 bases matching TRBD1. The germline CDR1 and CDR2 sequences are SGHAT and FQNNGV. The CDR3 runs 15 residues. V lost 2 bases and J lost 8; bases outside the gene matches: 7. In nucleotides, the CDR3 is TGTGCCAGCAGCTTACCCACAGGGGGACTCGAAAAACTGTTTTTT. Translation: CASSLPTGGLEKLFF.

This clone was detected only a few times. The CDR3 nucleotides are TGTGCCAGCATCCCCGGGAGGGCCTCAGAGACCCAGTACTTC. Translated: CASIPGRASETQYF. The chain carries TRBV2 and TRBJ2-5; 8 bases fit TRBD2. The CDR3 totals 14 residues. Germline trimming cut 7 bases from V and 4 bases from J; bases unmatched to any gene: 8. The germline gives CDR1 SNHLY, CDR2 FYNNEI.

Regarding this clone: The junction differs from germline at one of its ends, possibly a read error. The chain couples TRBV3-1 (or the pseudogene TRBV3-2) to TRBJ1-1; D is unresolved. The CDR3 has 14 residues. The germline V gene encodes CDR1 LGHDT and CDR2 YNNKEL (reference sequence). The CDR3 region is CANSQGGQNTEAFF. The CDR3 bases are TGTGCCAACAGCCAAGGCGGCCAAAACACTGAAGCTTTCTTT.

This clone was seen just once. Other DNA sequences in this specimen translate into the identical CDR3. Here the CDR3 reads CASSWREGTDTQYF. CDR3 coding DNA: TGCGCCAGCAGCTGGAGAGAAGGCACAGATACGCAGTATTTT. V gene TRBV5-1 combines with J gene TRBJ2-3; unclear D gene. Trimming took off 3 bases at V and 1 base at J, with 9 bases between the two ends. Germline CDR1 and CDR2: SGHRS and YFSETQ. The CDR3 totals 14 residues.

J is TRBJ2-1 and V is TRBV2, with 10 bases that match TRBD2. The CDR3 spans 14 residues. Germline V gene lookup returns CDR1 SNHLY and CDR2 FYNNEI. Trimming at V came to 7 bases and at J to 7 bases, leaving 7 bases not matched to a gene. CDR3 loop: CASILAGGGNEQFF. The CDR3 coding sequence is TGTGCCAGCATATTAGCGGGGGGCGGGAATGAGCAGTTCTTC.

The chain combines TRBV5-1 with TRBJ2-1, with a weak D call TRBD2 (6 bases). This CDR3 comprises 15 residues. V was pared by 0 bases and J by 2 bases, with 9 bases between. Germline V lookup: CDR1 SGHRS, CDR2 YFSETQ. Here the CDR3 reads CASSLGGDPYNEQFF. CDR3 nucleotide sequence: TGCGCCAGCAGCTTGGGGGGGGATCCCTACAATGAGCAGTTCTTC.

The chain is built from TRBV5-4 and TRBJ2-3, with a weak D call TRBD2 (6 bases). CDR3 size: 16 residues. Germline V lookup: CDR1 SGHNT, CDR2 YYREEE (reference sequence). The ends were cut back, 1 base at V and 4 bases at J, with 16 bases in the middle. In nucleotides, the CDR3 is TGTGCCAGCAGCTTGAAAGCGGGCAGGATGGCAGATACGCAGTATTTT. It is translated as CASSLKAGRMADTQYF.

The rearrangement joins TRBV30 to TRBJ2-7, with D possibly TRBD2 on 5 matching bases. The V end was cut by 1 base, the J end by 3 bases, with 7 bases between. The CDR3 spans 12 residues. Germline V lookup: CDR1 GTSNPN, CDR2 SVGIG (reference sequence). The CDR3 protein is CAWSDEGYEQYF. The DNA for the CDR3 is TGTGCCTGGAGTGACGAGGGCTACGAGCAGTACTTC. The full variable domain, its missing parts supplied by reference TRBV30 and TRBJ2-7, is SQTIHQWPATLVQPVGSPLSLECTVEGTSNPNLYWYRQAAGRGLQLLFYSVGIGQISSEVPQNLSASRPQDRQFILSSKKLLLSDSGFYLCAWSDEGYEQYFGPGTRLTVT.

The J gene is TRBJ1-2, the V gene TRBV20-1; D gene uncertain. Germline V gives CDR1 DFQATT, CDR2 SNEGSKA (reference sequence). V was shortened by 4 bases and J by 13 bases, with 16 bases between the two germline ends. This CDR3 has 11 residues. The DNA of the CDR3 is TGCAGTGCTAAGCGCGGAGATACTAGCACCTTC. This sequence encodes CSAKRGDTSTF.